The rows below give T cell receptor beta chains drawn from one sample of a study of shared clonotypes between healthy human individuals. Produced via immunoSEQ multiplex PCR; TCRdb's table is partial and in-frame only. The data contain some 2 million clones, approximately 95% of them singletons. Specimen: naive CD8+ T cells sorted from blood. The source is a man younger than 35 in good health. Each CDR3 is given with its conserved first and last residue. A D gene is named only where the DNA matches it firmly. Not all rows give a size; the values are once, few, many and, for expanded clones, a class.

clone size | D gene | J gene | V gene | CDR3 protein | CDR3 DNA
- | - | TRBJ1-6 | TRBV2 | CASSPFDSSYNSPLHF | TGTGCCAGCAGTCCCTTTGACAGCTCCTATAATTCACCCCTCCACTTT
- | - | TRBJ2-2 | TRBV19 | CASSIEDPRYITTGELFF | TGTGCCAGTAGTATAGAAGACCCCCGGTATATAACGACCGGGGAGCTGTTTTTT
- | - | TRBJ2-5 | TRBV27 | CASSLGTAPGEAQYF | TGTGCCAGCAGTTTAGGGACTGCCCCTGGAGAAGCCCAGTACTTC
- | TRBD2 | TRBJ2-1 | TRBV10-3 | CAISEVGATSGRPNEQFF | TGTGCCATCAGTGAAGTGGGAGCGACTAGCGGGAGGCCGAATGAGCAGTTCTTC
- | - | TRBJ2-1 | TRBV9 | CASSLGGAVYNEQFF | TGTGCCAGCAGCCTCGGCGGAGCAGTCTACAATGAGCAGTTCTTC
- | TRBD1 | TRBJ2-5 | TRBV13 | CASSPGTGGSETQYF | TGTGCCAGCAGCCCCGGGACAGGGGGTTCGGAGACCCAGTACTTC
once | - | TRBJ1-2 | TRBV6-1 | CASEGGYYGYTF | TGTGCCAGTGAGGGGGGGTACTATGGCTACACCTTC
- | - | TRBJ2-2 | TRBV13 | CASSLQTSTGELFF | TGTGCCAGCAGCCTACAGACTTCCACCGGGGAGCTGTTTTTT
- | TRBD2 | TRBJ2-2 | TRBV6-5 | CASSYAGGMNTGELFF | TGTGCCAGCAGTTACGCGGGAGGGATGAACACCGGGGAGCTGTTTTTT
- | - | TRBJ1-2 | TRBV4-1 | CASSQEGGQGIYGYTF | TGCGCCAGCAGCCAAGAAGGGGGGCAGGGGATCTATGGCTACACCTTC
- | - | TRBJ2-3 | TRBV11-2 | CASSLQWVTDTQYF | TGTGCCAGCAGCTTACAGTGGGTCACAGATACGCAGTATTTT
once | - | TRBJ2-3 | TRBV2 | CAVGRATSTDTQYF | TGTGCCGTAGGACGTGCGACTAGCACAGATACGCAGTATTTT
- | TRBD1 | TRBJ1-1 | TRBV25-1 | CARISSGTGFTEAFF | TGTGCCAGGATCAGTTCCGGGACAGGGTTCACTGAAGCTTTCTTT
- | - | TRBJ1-2 | TRBV10-2 | CASSESIAANYGYTF | TGCGCCAGCAGTGAGTCGATAGCAGCTAACTATGGCTACACCTTC
- | - | TRBJ2-3 | TRBV5-4 | CASSYRQGTDTQYF | TGTGCCAGCAGCTACAGACAGGGCACAGATACGCAGTATTTT
- | - | TRBJ2-7 | TRBV9 | CASSVGGAPPQYF | TGTGCCAGCAGCGTAGGGGGTGCGCCCCCCCAGTACTTC
- | TRBD2 | TRBJ2-4 | TRBV4-1 | CASSPRGGPAKNIQYF | TGCGCCAGCAGCCCGCGCGGGGGGCCGGCCAAAAACATTCAGTACTTC
- | - | TRBJ1-1 | TRBV5-4 | CASSLGLENTEAFF | TGTGCCAGCAGCTTGGGTCTAGAGAACACTGAAGCTTTCTTT
- | TRBD2 | TRBJ2-1 | TRBV10-2 | CASSALAGAYNEQFF | TGCGCCAGCAGTGCTCTAGCGGGGGCCTACAATGAGCAGTTCTTC
- | - | TRBJ2-2 | TRBV4-3 | CASSPGLGGGELFF | TGCGCCAGCAGCCCAGGGTTGGGCGGCGGGGAGCTGTTTTTT
- | - | TRBJ1-1 | TRBV4-1 | CASSQLQQMNTEAFF | TGCGCCAGCAGCCAGTTGCAACAGATGAACACTGAAGCTTTCTTT
- | - | TRBJ2-5 | TRBV13 | CASSSQRETQYF | TGTGCCAGCAGCTCCCAGCGGGAGACCCAGTACTTC
few | - | TRBJ1-6 | TRBV19 | CASSQYNSPLHF | TGTGCCAGTAGCCAGTATAATTCACCCCTCCACTTT
- | TRBD1 | TRBJ1-3 | TRBV6-1 | CASSVDRAGNTIYF | TGTGCCAGCAGCGTAGACAGGGCTGGAAACACCATATATTTT
- | TRBD2 | TRBJ2-1 | TRBV14 | CASSPGVAGDEQFF | TGTGCCAGCAGCCCCGGGGTAGCGGGAGATGAGCAGTTCTTC
- | - | TRBJ2-1 | TRBV28 | CASSQDPSSYNEQFF | TGTGCCAGCAGTCAGGACCCCAGCTCCTACAATGAGCAGTTCTTC
- | - | TRBJ1-2 | TRBV9 | CASVTLGYGYTF | TGTGCCAGCGTCACCTTGGGCTATGGCTACACCTTC
- | - | TRBJ1-2 | TRBV5-1 | CASSLELGGSNYGYTF | TGCGCCAGCAGCTTGGAATTGGGTGGGTCTAACTATGGCTACACCTTC
- | TRBD1 | TRBJ2-1 | TRBV28 | CASRTDRADSYNEQFF | TGTGCCAGCAGAACCGACAGGGCTGACTCCTACAATGAGCAGTTCTTC
- | - | TRBJ2-7 | TRBV5-6 | CASSWGAATYEQYF | TGTGCCAGCAGTTGGGGGGCGGCAACCTACGAGCAGTACTTC
- | - | TRBJ1-5 | TRBV10-3 | CAISEPGANQPQHF | TGTGCCATCAGTGAGCCAGGGGCTAATCAGCCCCAGCATTTT
- | - | TRBJ1-1 | TRBV7-2 | CASSLGLVNTEAFF | TGTGCCAGCAGCTTAGGACTTGTGAACACTGAAGCTTTCTTT
- | - | TRBJ2-1 | TRBV10-2 | CASSESSGLRYGGPSYNEQFF | TGCGCCAGCAGTGAGTCATCTGGGTTAAGGTATGGGGGCCCTTCCTACAATGAGCAGTTCTTC
once | - | TRBJ1-4 | TRBV5-6 | CASSLAGATYQLFF | TGTGCCAGCAGCTTGGCCGGTGCGACTTATCAACTGTTTTTT
- | TRBD1 | TRBJ1-3 | TRBV2 | CASRTGTAGVDGNTIYF | TGTGCCAGCAGGACCGGGACAGCCGGCGTTGATGGAAACACCATATATTTT
- | - | TRBJ1-2 | TRBV19 | CASSTPDHYGYTF | TGTGCCAGTAGTACGCCAGACCACTATGGCTACACCTTC
- | - | TRBJ1-2 | TRBV11-2 | CASSFSRVNYGYTF | TGTGCCAGCAGCTTCTCCAGAGTTAACTATGGCTACACCTTC
- | - | TRBJ2-3 | TRBV28 | CASSLTTTDTQYF | TGTGCCAGCAGTTTAACCACCACAGATACGCAGTATTTT
- | - | TRBJ1-1 | TRBV28 | CASRAMNTEAFF | TGTGCCAGCAGGGCTATGAACACTGAAGCTTTCTTT
- | - | TRBJ2-7 | TRBV6-1 | CASSENVQYEQYF | TGTGCCAGCAGTGAGAATGTACAGTACGAGCAGTACTTC